One sample yielded the 29 T cell receptor beta chains listed below, sequenced in a study of T cells after yellow fever vaccination. TCRdb re-called the 5' RACE reads through MiXCR, storing one row per CDR3 protein. The sample lists a few hundred thousand distinct CDR3 sequences, 6.8% occurring once. This sample comprised PBMCs, obtained roughly seven weeks after the first yellow fever vaccination. These receptors came from a man between 18 and 29 years old who received the YFV17D yellow fever vaccine.

This clonotype was recorded a few times. The chain combines TRBV5-7 with TRBJ1-1; D perhaps matches TRBD1 (6 bases). TRBV5-7 is assigned to the ORF class and has an uncertain function. This CDR3 spans 15 amino acids. Trimming removed 4 bases at V and 3 bases at J, with 16 bases between. For the CDR3, the DNA is TGTGCCAGCAGCACTAACCAGGGGAGGGACACTGAAGCTTTCTTT. Its translation: CASSTNQGRDTEAFF.

In this sample, this clonotype turned up a few times. V and J are TRBV5-1 and TRBJ2-7, with TRBD2 matching 7 bases. J was trimmed by 0 bases and V by 4 bases; bases with no gene match: 10. CDR1 is SGHRS and CDR2 is YFSETQ in the germline V gene. This CDR3 is built from 16 residues. This chain's CDR3 is CASSGGGLMSSYEQYF. The CDR3 DNA sequence: TGCGCCAGCAGCGGCGGGGGACTCATGAGCTCCTACGAGCAGTACTTC.

In its sample, this clonotype was seen a few times. The V and J genes are TRBV6-5 and TRBJ1-6; 7 nucleotides line up with TRBD1. Germline lookup yields CDR1 MNHEY and CDR2 SVGAGI. The CDR3 loop spans 15 amino acids. With 2 bases clipped from V and 9 bases from J, the junction kept 7 bases outside the gene matches. The CDR3 loop reads CASSYETGSGSPLHF. The CDR3 DNA reads as TGTGCCAGCAGTTACGAGACAGGGAGTGGTTCACCCCTCCACTTT.

The rearrangement joins TRBV7-6 to TRBJ2-5; weak D call: TRBD1 (6 bases). The CDR3 loop spans 15 amino acids. Germline CDR1 is SGHVS and CDR2 is FNYEAQ. V dropped 4 bases and J dropped 5 bases, with 17 bases sitting between them. The CDR3 DNA is TGTGCCAGCAGCTCCGAACCGACAGGCTGGGAGACCCAGTACTTC. Translating gives CASSSEPTGWETQYF.

This clonotype was found many times. J is TRBJ2-1 and V is TRBV5-8; maybe TRBD2 (5 bases). V lost 4 bases to trimming and J lost 10 bases, with 9 bases between them. Germline CDR1 reads SGHTS; CDR2 reads YDEGEE. This CDR3 has 11 residues. For the CDR3, the DNA is TGTGCCAGCAGCCGCCGGGGAGAGCAGTTCTTC. This translates into CASSRRGEQFF.

The chain joins TRBV3-1 to TRBJ2-5; TRBD2 matches at 8 bases. There are 15 residues in the CDR3. Trimming cost V 5 bases and J 4 bases; bases outside gene matches: 9. Germline V gene lookup returns CDR1 LGHDT and CDR2 YNNKEL (reference sequence). The CDR3 here is CASSNRGGQGETQYF. The CDR3 DNA is TGTGCCAGCAGCAACCGCGGGGGGCAGGGAGAGACCCAGTACTTC.

This clonotype was seen only a few times. In nucleotides, the CDR3 is TGTGCCAGCAGCCGAGTAGCTGGGCGTGGAAACTATGGCTACACCTTC. This gives the protein CASSRVAGRGNYGYTF. This chain joins TRBV27 and TRBJ1-2; D gene unclear. CDR3 length equals 16 residues. Trimming took off 6 bases at V and 2 bases at J, with 19 bases between the two ends. Germline-derived CDR1 and CDR2 are MNHEY and SMNVEV (reference sequence).

The chain couples TRBV27 to TRBJ2-7, with a possible D match to TRBD2 (5 bases). V was shortened by 6 bases and J by 2 bases, with 20 bases between the two germline ends. CDR1 is MNHEY and CDR2 is SMNVEV in the germline V gene (reference sequence). This CDR3 contains 16 residues. CDR3 sequence: CASSPTRSGETYEQYF. DNA of the CDR3: TGTGCCAGCAGCCCAACCCGTTCCGGGGAAACCTACGAGCAGTACTTC.

This chain uses TRBV9 with TRBJ1-4; D not resolved. V lost 0 bases and J 8 bases, leaving 14 bases between the germline ends. Germline CDR1 and CDR2: SGDLS and YYNGEE. The CDR3 is 15 residues long. CDR3 in amino acids: CASSVGEGPFEKLFF. The CDR3 region has the DNA TGTGCCAGCAGCGTAGGAGAAGGGCCTTTCGAAAAACTGTTTTTT.

The chain uses TRBV6-6 and TRBJ2-5; no clear D gene. Germline V lookup: CDR1 MNHNY, CDR2 SVGAGI (reference sequence). The CDR3 totals 12 residues. V was shortened by 2 bases and J by 4 bases, with 5 bases between the two germline ends. Here the CDR3 reads CASSYIAETQYF. The CDR3 DNA follows: TGTGCCAGCAGTTACATCGCAGAGACCCAGTACTTC.

Many counts were recorded for this clonotype. For the CDR3, the DNA is TGTGCCAGCAGCTTAGGCCATGAGCAGTTCTTC. Its protein is CASSLGHEQFF. The gene calls are TRBV11-2 and TRBJ2-1; D not certain. This CDR3 contains 11 residues. With 1 base removed from V and 8 bases from J, the gap between germline ends came to 3 bases. Germline loops: CDR1 SGHAT, CDR2 FQNNGV.

This clonotype was seen repeatedly, ten times or more. The chain employs TRBV18 and TRBJ1-5, with D unclear. Trimming shortened V by 3 bases and J by 10 bases, and 16 bases separated the two germline ends. The germline V gene encodes CDR1 KGHSH and CDR2 LQKENI. This CDR3 contains 14 residues. The CDR3 loop reads CASSPGPPARPQHF. The CDR3 region has the DNA TGTGCCAGCTCACCGGGTCCCCCGGCAAGACCCCAGCATTTT.

This clonotype has a handful of counts. The rearrangement joins TRBV28 to TRBJ2-7, with 11 bases aligning to TRBD1. Germline loops: CDR1 MDHEN, CDR2 SYDVKM. Germline trimming cut 4 bases from V and 9 bases from J; bases unmatched to any gene: 14. This CDR3 region has 16 residues. The CDR3 region has the DNA TGTGCCAGCAGTTCGGGGACAGGGGGTCGGGGACGTCGGCAGTACGTC. This codes for CASSSGTGGRGRRQYV.

This clonotype has only a few counts. The DNA of the CDR3 is TGTGCCAGCAGTCTGGACTATTCGACCTACAATGAGCAGTTCTTC. Its protein product is CASSLDYSTYNEQFF. The rearrangement links TRBV7-2 to TRBJ2-1; possible D gene TRBD2, 6 bases. Germline CDR1 reads SGHTA; CDR2 reads FQGNSA. Trimming took 6 bases from V and 2 from J, leaving 14 bases between them. The CDR3 has 15 amino acids.

V and J are TRBV11-2 and TRBJ2-3; 16 bases are a match to TRBD2. The germline V gene encodes CDR1 SGHAT and CDR2 FQNNGV. The CDR3 is 16 amino acids. The ends lost 4 bases at V and 5 bases at J; junction bases unmatched: 3. The CDR3 loop is CASSSGLAGGGDTQYF. CDR3 nucleotides: TGTGCCAGCAGCTCGGGACTAGCGGGGGGGGGAGATACGCAGTATTTT.

This clonotype was seen ten or more times. This chain joins TRBV12-3 or TRBV12-4 and TRBJ2-2, with D perhaps matching TRBD1 (5 bases). The CDR3 length is 14 residues. Trimming removed 5 bases at V and 7 bases at J, with 14 bases between. The chain's CDR3 is CASSLNYRGGELFF. CDR3 bases: TGTGCCAGCAGTCTCAACTATAGGGGCGGGGAGCTGTTTTTT.

The rearrangement joins TRBV4-1 to TRBJ2-2; the D gene is possibly TRBD2 (5 bases). CDR1 and CDR2 (germline): MGHRA, YSYEKL. V was shortened by 2 bases and J by 2 bases, with 12 bases between the two germline ends. The CDR3 spans 16 residues. The CDR3 is CASSQHPTGNTGELFF. The CDR3 DNA is TGCGCCAGCAGCCAACACCCGACGGGAAACACCGGGGAGCTGTTTTTT.

In nucleotides, the CDR3 is TGTGCCAGCAGCGTACAGGCTAGCGGGGACCAAGAGACCCAGTACTTC. This translates into CASSVQASGDQETQYF. The chain combines TRBV9 with TRBJ2-5; 9 bases are a match to TRBD2. Germline V gives CDR1 SGDLS, CDR2 YYNGEE. This CDR3 is 16 amino acids long. V was pared by 1 base and J by 0 bases, with 4 bases of the junction left unmatched. Filled out from reference TRBV9 and TRBJ2-5, the complete variable domain reads DSGVTQTPKHLITATGQRVTLRCSPRSGDLSVYWYQQSLDQGLQFLIQYYNGEERAKGNILERFSAQQFPDLHSELNLSSLELGDSALYFCASSVQASGDQETQYFGPGTRLLVL.

This clonotype was seen ten or more times. J is TRBJ1-6 and V is TRBV27, with TRBD1 matching over 12 bases. The CDR3 has 15 amino acids. The V gene's germline CDR1 is MNHEY and CDR2 SMNVEV (reference sequence). With V trimmed by 4 bases and J by 6 bases, 1 base remained unmatched. Here the CDR3 reads CASSWDRGRNSPLHF. The CDR3 DNA is TGTGCCAGCAGTTGGGACAGGGGGCGTAATTCACCCCTCCACTTT.

This clonotype was counted between two and nine times. V gene TRBV28 combines with J gene TRBJ2-7; TRBD1 agrees at 8 bases. The CDR3 is 17 residues long. CDR1 is MDHEN and CDR2 is SYDVKM in the germline V gene. V lost 3 bases, J lost 4 bases, and 14 bases stayed unmatched. The CDR3 DNA reads as TGTGCCAGCAGTTTGATTGGTGGTACAGGGGGAGCGTACGAGCAGTACGTC. Its translation: CASSLIGGTGGAYEQYV.

This clonotype turned up a few times. V gene TRBV29-1 combines with J gene TRBJ2-3; no clear D gene. CDR3 length: 13 amino acids. Trimming took 4 bases from V and 5 from J, leaving 13 bases between them. The germline V gene has CDR1 SQVTM and CDR2 ANQGSEA. CDR3 in amino acids: CSVARQNKDTQYF. CDR3 coding DNA: TGCAGCGTTGCGCGGCAAAATAAAGATACGCAGTATTTT.

In its sample, this clonotype was seen a few times. The chain couples TRBV12-3 or TRBV12-4 to TRBJ1-1; weak D call: TRBD1 (6 bases). This CDR3 spans 13 amino acids. Trimming took off 5 bases at V and 3 bases at J, with 10 bases between the two ends. For the CDR3, the DNA is TGTGCCAGCAGTCCAGGGGATTACACTGAAGCTTTCTTT. Its protein is CASSPGDYTEAFF.

This clonotype was observed a few times. The chain links TRBV30 to TRBJ1-1; 7 nucleotides match TRBD1. The germline V gene encodes CDR1 GTSNPN and CDR2 SVGIG (reference sequence). This CDR3 spans 13 amino acids. V lost 4 bases to trimming and J lost 5 bases; unmatched junction nucleotides: 7. CDR3 nucleotides: TGTGCCTGGAATCGACAGGGAGGTACTGAAGCTTTCTTT. Protein: CAWNRQGGTEAFF.

CDR3 sequence (DNA): TGCAGTGCTAGAGGGGGTCGGGAGACAAATGAGCAGTTCTTC. It encodes CSARGGRETNEQFF. The chain has TRBV20-1 and TRBJ2-1; D possibly corresponds to TRBD2 (6 bases). Germline V gene sequence: CDR1 DFQATT, CDR2 SNEGSKA (reference sequence). CDR3 length equals 14 residues. V lost 1 base, J lost 7 bases, and 14 bases lay in between.

The rearrangement uses TRBV20-1 and TRBJ2-7, with D possibly matching TRBD2 (6 bases). This CDR3 region has 14 residues. Germline loops: CDR1 DFQATT, CDR2 SNEGSKA (reference sequence). V was shortened by 1 base and J by 2 bases, with 12 bases between the two germline ends. The DNA for the CDR3 is TGCAGTGCTAGAGTTGGAGGGACGACCTACGAGCAGTACTTC. Its protein product is CSARVGGTTYEQYF.

This clonotype was observed many times. This chain joins TRBV4-3 and TRBJ2-2; D is perhaps TRBD1 (6 bases). Trimming stripped 0 bases from V and 2 bases from J, with 16 bases between. This CDR3 is 18 amino acids long. Per the germline V gene, CDR1 is LGHNA and CDR2 is YSLEER. DNA of the CDR3: TGCGCCAGCAGCCAAGATCTTTATAGGGGGACCAACACCGGGGAGCTGTTTTTT. Translated, it gives CASSQDLYRGTNTGELFF.

This clonotype was counted a few times. V gene TRBV29-1 combines with J gene TRBJ2-2, with D perhaps matching TRBD1 (6 bases). V lost 5 bases to trimming and J lost 6 bases, with 13 bases between them. Per the germline V gene, CDR1 is SQVTM and CDR2 is ANQGSEA. The CDR3 has 13 residues. CDR3 bases: TGCAGCGTTCGGGACACTCTAGCCGGGGAGCTGTTTTTT. As protein: CSVRDTLAGELFF.

Concerning this clonotype: The junction departs from germline at one end; a sequencing error may be responsible. The chain is built from TRBV3-1 and TRBJ2-5; either TRBD1 or TRBD2 may fit D (5 bases each). Germline V gene sequence: CDR1 LGHDT, CDR2 YNNKEL (reference sequence). There are 17 residues in the CDR3. The CDR3 bases are TGTGCCAGCACCCAAACTGGTACCGGGACGGCCCAAGAGACCCAGTACTTC. Its protein product is CASTQTGTGTAQETQYF.

V and J are TRBV9 and TRBJ2-2; 9 nucleotides align to TRBD1. Per germline, CDR1 SGDLS and CDR2 YYNGEE. CDR3 length: 18 residues. The junction had 13 bases not matched to a gene; V was cut back by 0 bases and J by 7 bases. The DNA for the CDR3 is TGTGCCAGCAGCGTAGCCCCACCGGGACAGGGTAGATTCGGGGAGCTGTTTTTT. Translated: CASSVAPPGQGRFGELFF.